Many counts were recorded for the clone carrying this T cell receptor (beta chain). These data are taken from a study of T cells in Graves' hyperthyroidism and ophthalmopathy. RNA transcripts were the template for amplifying TCR beta CDR3 regions. When the TCR CDR3 underwent first-round RT-PCR, the HTBI primer set was used. TCRdb re-called the multiplex PCR reads with MiXCR, one entry per CDR3 protein. The data show around 500,000 distinct CDR3 sequences, roughly 14% seen once. The sequencing sample was made of blood. The receptor was derived from a woman aged 18-29 years with Graves' hyperthyroidism.

The CDR3 DNA reads TGTGCCAGCAGCTTAGGCGGTAGCGGTTACTACGAGCAGTACGTC. Residues: CASSLGGSGYYEQYV. This chain uses TRBV7-2 with TRBJ2-7; possible D gene TRBD2, 6 bases. The germline V gene has CDR1 SGHTA and CDR2 FQGNSA. The CDR3 sequence is 15 residues long. V lost 1 base, J lost 3 bases, and 13 bases lay in between.